The 14 T cell receptor beta chains below come from one sample, sequenced in a study of patients and donors after allogeneic stem cell transplantation. TCRdb re-analysed the RT-PCR reads in MiXCR, keeping a single row per CDR3 protein. Of almost 90,000 distinct CDR3 sequences listed, about 5% are singletons. Sequenced sample: blood, either unsorted or a sorted T cell fraction (not recorded which). The receptors stem from a human donor who was either an allogeneic HSCT recipient or a stem cell or donor lymphocyte infusion donor (not recorded which). It is not recorded whose cells these are; they may come from a transplant donor.

This clonotype came up many times. The rearrangement links TRBV20-1 to TRBJ1-2; a weak D match, TRBD1 (6 bases). The CDR3 has 14 residues. V lost 3 bases, J lost 1 base, and 12 bases lay in between. Germline-derived CDR1 and CDR2 are DFQATT and SNEGSKA (reference sequence). The CDR3 region is CSARDSKGNYGYTF. CDR3 nucleotides: TGCAGTGCTAGGGACAGCAAGGGTAACTATGGCTACACCTTC.

J is TRBJ2-6 and V is TRBV3-1; D ambiguous. The ends were cut back, 4 bases at V and 0 bases at J, with 13 bases in the middle. This CDR3 has 17 amino acids. CDR1 is LGHDT and CDR2 is YNNKEL in the germline V gene (reference sequence). CDR3 sequence: CASSRAPSASGANVLTF. The CDR3 nucleotides are TGTGCCAGCAGCCGGGCACCCTCGGCCTCTGGGGCCAACGTCCTGACTTTC.

This clonotype was observed at least ten times. The chain combines TRBV5-1 with TRBJ2-7; D perhaps matches TRBD1 (5 bases). The ends were cut back, 6 bases at V and 6 bases at J, with 13 bases in the middle. The CDR3 is made up of 12 amino acids. The V gene's germline CDR1 is SGHRS and CDR2 YFSETQ. CDR3 residues: CASTDLQAEQYF. The CDR3, as DNA: TGCGCCAGCACCGACCTACAGGCCGAGCAGTACTTC.

This clonotype was counted many times. V is TRBV4-1 and J is TRBJ2-2; D perhaps matches TRBD2 (6 bases). This CDR3 region has 15 residues. CDR1 is MGHRA and CDR2 is YSYEKL in the germline V gene. V was clipped by 1 base and J by 4 bases, with 10 bases between them. DNA for the CDR3: TGCGCCAGCAGCCAAGGCCTGGGGGGCACCGGGGAGCTGTTTTTT. Encoded protein: CASSQGLGGTGELFF.

In its sample, this clonotype was seen many times. The chain recombines TRBV20-1 with TRBJ2-7, with 9 bases aligning to TRBD1. J gave up 2 bases and V 6 bases, and 11 bases lay outside the gene matches. The CDR3 is made up of 15 amino acids. CDR1 is DFQATT and CDR2 is SNEGSKA in the germline V gene (reference sequence). CDR3: CSAIHRDRDPYEQYF. CDR3 DNA: TGCAGTGCGATACACCGGGACAGGGACCCCTACGAGCAGTACTTC.

The sample holds many counts of this clonotype. This chain uses TRBV7-9 with TRBJ2-5, with 7 bases identical to TRBD1. This CDR3 contains 13 residues. V gave up 2 bases and J gave up 5 bases; unmatched junction bases: 2. From germline, CDR1 is SEHNR and CDR2 FQNEAQ (reference sequence). CDR3 amino acids: CASSLTGAETQYF. CDR3 DNA sequence: TGTGCCAGCAGCTTAACAGGGGCGGAGACCCAGTACTTC.

The chain combines TRBV5-1 with TRBJ2-3; TRBD1 matches at 8 bases. J was trimmed by 3 bases and V by 2 bases; bases with no gene match: 5. This CDR3 spans 15 amino acids. CDR1 and CDR2 (germline): SGHRS, YFSETQ. The DNA for the CDR3 is TGCGCCAGCAGCTTCGGACAGGGTGGGACAGATACGCAGTATTTT. Its translation is CASSFGQGGTDTQYF.

This clonotype has a count of ten or more. V usage is TRBV5-1 and J usage is TRBJ2-1, with 12 positions matching TRBD2. The CDR3 consists of 15 residues. Unmatched junction bases numbered 4, after V lost 0 bases and J lost 9 bases. The V gene's germline CDR1 is SGHRS and CDR2 YFSETQ. Written as DNA, the CDR3 is TGCGCCAGCAGCTTGGTGACTAGCGGGAGTAGTGAGCAGTTCTTC. Translation: CASSLVTSGSSEQFF.

CDR3 protein: CASRPGRNNSPLHF. As DNA, the CDR3 is TGTGCCAGCAGACCGGGACGGAATAATTCACCCCTCCACTTT. The J gene is TRBJ1-6, the V gene TRBV6-1; D might be TRBD1 (5 bases). V was pared by 6 bases and J by 5 bases, with 11 bases between. CDR1 and CDR2 (germline): MNHNS, SASEGT. This CDR3 is built from 14 residues.

This clonotype was observed many times. This rearrangement joins TRBV4-2 to TRBJ2-3; D uncertain. Germline CDR1 is LGHNA and CDR2 is YNFKEQ. The CDR3 covers 15 residues. Trimming took 0 bases from V and 0 from J, leaving 7 bases between them. CDR3 nucleotides: TGTGCCAGCAGCCAAGAAGCTACTAGCACAGATACGCAGTATTTT. Protein sequence: CASSQEATSTDTQYF.

This clonotype was detected only a few times. The V and J genes are TRBV19 and TRBJ2-3; 12 bases line up with TRBD1. The germline V gene has CDR1 LNHDA and CDR2 SQIVND (reference sequence). CDR3 size: 15 residues. Trimming at V came to 5 bases and at J to 5 bases, leaving 5 bases not matched to a gene. In DNA, the CDR3 is TGTGCCAGTAGTCCCCGGGACAGGGGGCAAGATACGCAGTATTTT. This gives the protein CASSPRDRGQDTQYF.

CDR3 in amino acids: CSAREGARETQYF. In DNA, the CDR3 is TGCAGTGCCAGGGAGGGGGCGAGGGAGACCCAGTACTTC. The chain combines TRBV20-1 with TRBJ2-5; D is possibly TRBD1 or TRBD2 (7 bases each). The V end was cut by 6 bases, the J end by 5 bases, with 16 bases between. Germline CDR1 DFQATT, CDR2 SNEGSKA (reference sequence). This CDR3 region has 13 residues.

In its sample, this clonotype was seen many times. The V and J genes are TRBV5-1 and TRBJ2-7; 8 bases fit TRBD1. The length of the CDR3 is 14 residues. The V segment lost 4 bases and the J segment 4 bases; nucleotides outside the gene matches: 7. Germline values: CDR1 SGHRS, CDR2 YFSETQ. The CDR3 reads CASSPRQGLYEQYF. The CDR3 DNA is TGCGCCAGCAGCCCAAGACAGGGGCTATACGAGCAGTACTTC.

To note about this clonotype: Given a much more abundant clone one base away, this may be a read error. The rearrangement joins TRBV7-8 to TRBJ1-1; TRBD1 aligns across 7 bases. V was clipped by 5 bases and J by 3 bases; unmatched bases: 12. In germline, CDR1 is SGHVS, CDR2 FQNEAQ. CDR3 length: 16 amino acids. CDR3 amino acids: CASSLSSGTDYTEAFF. CDR3 sequence (DNA): TGTGCCAGCAGCCTTTCAAGCGGGACAGATTACACTGAAGCTTTCTTT.